The T cell receptor (beta chain) under discussion was sequenced for a study of long-term antiretroviral therapy in people with HIV. Overall study results and limits: Transplant donor controls retained higher diversity, though diversity increased after ART.

HIV-positive participants were all treated in the United States. The CDR3 consists of 13 residues. Germline CDR1 and CDR2: LNHDA and SQIVND (reference sequence). V lost 6 bases and J lost 3, with 8 bases in between. Points on this clone: The antigen is undetermined.

An immunoSEQ assay, version v3.0, was performed at survey level. Sequencing of each sample targeted roughly 40,000-55,000 T-cell genomes. The repertoire was sequenced with immunoSEQ multiplex PCR; TCRdb's copy has only in-frame clones and lacks some. The sample has more than 9,500 clones, about 73% seen once. The gene calls are TRBV19 and TRBJ1-4, with D possibly TRBD1 on 5 matching bases. The receptor was derived from a man in his forties with HIV. The sample consisted of unsorted PBMCs, taken roughly 3 years before starting antiretroviral therapy. CDR3 DNA: TGTGCCAGTAGCCAGGGACCTAATGAAAAACTGTTTTTT. The encoded protein is CASSQGPNEKLFF.